Shown below are 24 T cell receptor beta chains from a single sample sequenced in a study of read filtering for tumor transcriptome and immune sequencing. This library used about 400 ng RNA and molecular barcoded adaptors spanning alpha/delta and beta/gamma chains. Using its own MiXCR run on the reads, TCRdb lists one record per CDR3 protein. The data show 40,000 to 50,000 distinct CDR3 sequences, roughly 12% seen once. The material sequenced was a population of CD138-negative cells sorted from bone marrow. These receptors all stem from a donor aged 40 or older with multiple myeloma.

V and J are TRBV7-9 and TRBJ1-6, with 8 bases that match TRBD1. The CDR3 is made up of 15 amino acids. The ends lost 3 bases at V and 7 bases at J; junction bases unmatched: 5. The germline gives CDR1 SEHNR, CDR2 FQNEAQ (reference sequence). The CDR3 bases are TGTGCCAGCAGCTTGACAGGACAGGGAAATTCACCCCTCCACTTT. Amino acids: CASSLTGQGNSPLHF.

Many counts were recorded for this clonotype. The J gene is TRBJ1-5, the V gene TRBV12-3 or TRBV12-4; no clear D. The V gene lost 6 bases and the J gene lost 3 bases, with 12 bases spanning the gap. This CDR3 has 14 residues. DNA of the CDR3: TGTGCCAGCAGCCAAACACGGTCCAATCAGCCCCAGCATTTT. Translating it yields CASSQTRSNQPQHF.

The chain carries TRBV28 and TRBJ2-4; D might be TRBD1 (5 bases). The CDR3 is 15 amino acids. The germline V gene encodes CDR1 MDHEN and CDR2 SYDVKM. V was cut by 3 bases and J by 0 bases, with 9 bases left in between. The CDR3 DNA is TGTGCCAGCAGTTTTTCCAGGGTAGCCAAAAACATTCAGTACTTC. Protein product: CASSFSRVAKNIQYF.

The table lists this clonotype with a few counts. The chain combines TRBV7-6 with TRBJ1-3; no firm D call. Germline CDR1 and CDR2: SGHVS and FNYEAQ. V lost 3 bases to trimming and J lost 0 bases, with 6 bases between them. The CDR3 is made up of 14 amino acids. This CDR3 is CASSFKSSGNTIYF. The CDR3 DNA sequence: TGTGCCAGCAGCTTCAAGAGCTCTGGAAACACCATATATTTT.

This clonotype was observed many times. The chain uses TRBV2 and TRBJ2-1; 9 positions agree with TRBD2. This CDR3 is built from 14 residues. Germline assignment: CDR1 SNHLY and CDR2 FYNNEI. J lost 4 bases, V lost 4 bases, and 2 bases had no gene match. The CDR3 sequence: CASSVSGRYNEQFF. The DNA for the CDR3 is TGTGCCAGCAGTGTTAGCGGGAGATACAATGAGCAGTTCTTC.

V gene TRBV20-1 combines with J gene TRBJ2-5; either TRBD1 or TRBD2 may fit D (7 bases each). V shed 0 bases and J shed 5 bases, with 13 bases lying between them. The CDR3 covers 14 residues. Per germline, CDR1 DFQATT and CDR2 SNEGSKA (reference sequence). In DNA, the CDR3 is TGCAGTGCTAGAGATAGGGGGCGGGGGGAGACCCAGTACTTC. Translation gives CSARDRGRGETQYF.

This clonotype came up many times. The genes are TRBV6-6 and TRBJ2-5, with D maybe TRBD2 (6 bases). The V and J ends lost 4 bases and 5 bases respectively, with 8 bases between them. The CDR3 runs to 12 residues. Germline CDR1 MNHNY, CDR2 SVGAGI (reference sequence). As DNA, the CDR3 is TGTGCCAGCAGTTCGGAGGGGGAGACCCAGTACTTC. Translating gives CASSSEGETQYF.

This clonotype has only a few counts. This chain joins TRBV20-1 and TRBJ2-4; TRBD2 matches 13 bases. The CDR3 sequence is 16 residues long. CDR1 is DFQATT and CDR2 is SNEGSKA in the germline V gene (reference sequence). V trimming: 2 bases; J trimming: 3 bases; junction bases outside the gene matches: 4. For the CDR3, the DNA is TGCAGTGCTAGACCTACTAGCGGGAGGGGCAAAAACATTCAGTACTTC. This codes for CSARPTSGRGKNIQYF.

This clonotype was seen at least ten times. The chain links TRBV7-6 to TRBJ2-2; 8 bases fit TRBD2. Per germline, CDR1 SGHVS and CDR2 FNYEAQ. The CDR3 loop spans 14 amino acids. With V trimmed by 8 bases and J by 4 bases, 6 bases remained unmatched. CDR3 coding DNA: TGTGCCAGCGCTACTAGCGGTATCACCGGGGAGCTGTTTTTT. This encodes CASATSGITGELFF.

This clonotype was recorded many times. The chain employs TRBV28 and TRBJ2-3; the D call may be TRBD1 or TRBD2 (6 bases each). The germline gives CDR1 MDHEN, CDR2 SYDVKM. This CDR3 has 14 residues. The V end lost 7 bases, the J end lost 4 bases, and 15 bases lay between the germline ends. CDR3 nucleotides: TGTGCCAGCAAAGGTGCGGGGACATCAGATACGCAGTATTTT. Amino acids: CASKGAGTSDTQYF.

At least ten counts were recorded for this clonotype. The rearrangement links TRBV12-3 or TRBV12-4 to TRBJ1-1; D is unresolved. Trimming removed 2 bases at V and 3 bases at J, with 10 bases between. This CDR3 is built from 14 residues. CDR3 sequence reads: CASSLTAVDTEAFF. Here the CDR3 DNA reads TGTGCCAGCAGTTTAACTGCTGTGGACACTGAAGCTTTCTTT.

This clonotype was observed at least ten times. The V gene is TRBV27, the J gene TRBJ1-6, with unresolved D. CDR3 length: 13 amino acids. With 5 bases removed from V and 7 bases from J, the gap between germline ends came to 9 bases. Germline V gives CDR1 MNHEY, CDR2 SMNVEV (reference sequence). CDR3 DNA: TGTGCCAGCAGTACGACAACGAATTCACCCCTCCACTTT. This codes for CASSTTTNSPLHF.

This clonotype showed up many times. The rearrangement links TRBV4-3 to TRBJ2-7, with a weak D call TRBD2 (6 bases). The V gene lost 4 bases and the J gene lost 6 bases, with 19 bases spanning the gap. The CDR3 contains 15 residues. The V gene's germline CDR1 is LGHNA and CDR2 YSLEER. CDR3 residues: CASSPSRDSIREQYF. The CDR3 DNA is TGCGCCAGCAGCCCTAGCCGGGACTCGATTCGCGAGCAGTACTTC.

The sample holds a few counts of this clonotype. This may arise from a read error, as a much more abundant clone is one base away. This chain connects TRBV7-9 to TRBJ1-2; D might be TRBD1 (6 bases). This CDR3 region has 17 residues. Per the germline V gene, CDR1 is SEHNR and CDR2 is FQNEAQ (reference sequence). CDR3 nucleotides: TGTGCCAGCAGCTTAGGACAGGCCGCGAACTTAAACTGTGGCTACACCTTC. Its translation: CASSLGQAANLNCGYTF.

As to this clonotype: One junction end disagrees with the germline gene, perhaps due to a read error. This sequence joins TRBV28 and TRBJ2-7; weak D call: TRBD1 (6 bases). The CDR3 is 14 amino acids. Germline CDR1 MDHEN, CDR2 SYDVKM. This CDR3 is CASSTQGSPWEQYF. CDR3 DNA: TGCGCCAGCAGTACCCAGGGGTCCCCCTGGGAGCAGTACTTC.

This clonotype has ten or more counts. The rearrangement links TRBV6-5 to TRBJ2-5, with D perhaps TRBD1 (6 bases). Trimming pared 3 bases from V and 2 bases from J, leaving 10 bases between. CDR1 and CDR2 (germline): MNHEY, SVGAGI. The CDR3 extends over 14 amino acids. CDR3 nucleotides: TGTGCCAGCAGTTATTCTACAGGGCAAGAGACCCAGTACTTC. It is translated as CASSYSTGQETQYF.

Ten or more counts support this clonotype. This sequence joins TRBV19 and TRBJ2-7, with 7 bases fitting TRBD2. The CDR3 spans 11 residues. Germline-derived CDR1 and CDR2 are LNHDA and SQIVND (reference sequence). Trimming at V came to 11 bases and at J to 4 bases, leaving 5 bases not matched to a gene. The CDR3 sequence is CAAGLKYEQYF. CDR3 nucleotide sequence: TGTGCCGCGGGACTAAAGTACGAGCAGTACTTC.

The table lists this clonotype with many counts. For the CDR3, the DNA is TGCGCCAGCAGCTTGGAGGGAATAGGTCAGCCCCAGCATTTT. Amino acids: CASSLEGIGQPQHF. V is TRBV5-1 and J is TRBJ1-5; D call uncertain. Per the germline V gene, CDR1 is SGHRS and CDR2 is YFSETQ. This CDR3 is 14 amino acids long. V lost 0 bases to trimming and J lost 6 bases, with 10 bases between them.

This clonotype came up many times. The chain is built from TRBV5-1 and TRBJ2-7; D unclear. CDR1 and CDR2 from the germline V gene are SGHRS and YFSETQ. Trimming cost V 8 bases and J 0 bases, with 24 bases left between them. The CDR3 totals 17 residues. The CDR3 coding sequence is TGCGCCAGAGGGCTGGACCTCGTAGACCCGCCCTCCTACGAGCAGTACTTC. Its protein is CARGLDLVDPPSYEQYF.

This clonotype was recorded at least ten times. The chain joins TRBV12-3 or TRBV12-4 to TRBJ2-1; D perhaps matches TRBD2 (5 bases). There are 17 residues in the CDR3. V was cut by 5 bases and J by 9 bases, with 26 bases left in between. CDR3 sequence: CASSPPGGFYLAGEQFF. CDR3 nucleotide sequence: TGTGCCAGCAGTCCCCCCGGTGGATTTTATTTGGCGGGTGAGCAGTTCTTC.

This clonotype was counted at least ten times. The V and J genes are TRBV2 and TRBJ2-7; perhaps TRBD2 as D (7 bases). CDR3 length: 15 residues. The ends were cut back, 7 bases at V and 3 bases at J, with 19 bases in the middle. CDR1 and CDR2 from the germline V gene are SNHLY and FYNNEI. The CDR3 DNA reads TGTGCCAGCACTCAGGGGAGGGGACATTACTACGAGCAGTACTTC. As protein: CASTQGRGHYYEQYF.

By frequency in the sample, this clonotype is medium-sized. Here the CDR3 reads CASSTDRATDTQYF. Here the CDR3 DNA reads TGCGCCAGCAGCACGGACAGGGCAACAGATACGCAGTATTTT. This chain uses TRBV5-1 with TRBJ2-3; 8 bases fit TRBD1. This CDR3 region has 14 residues. V gave up 4 bases and J gave up 3 bases; unmatched junction bases: 4. Germline V gives CDR1 SGHRS, CDR2 YFSETQ.

This clonotype was seen just once. The chain is built from TRBV20-1 and TRBJ2-1; TRBD1 matches 9 bases. The CDR3 has 13 amino acids. From germline, CDR1 is DFQATT and CDR2 SNEGSKA (reference sequence). The CDR3 spells CSSRRTGEHEQFF. DNA of the CDR3: TGCAGCTCCAGAAGGACAGGGGAGCATGAGCAGTTCTTC.

CDR3 residues: CASSLSPGTVHEQYF. The CDR3 DNA reads TGCGCCAGCAGCTTGAGTCCCGGGACAGTCCACGAGCAGTACTTC. The rearrangement links TRBV5-1 to TRBJ2-7; 7 nucleotides agree with TRBD1. Germline CDR1 is SGHRS and CDR2 is YFSETQ. This CDR3 has 15 residues. V lost 1 base and J lost 5; bases outside the gene matches: 9.